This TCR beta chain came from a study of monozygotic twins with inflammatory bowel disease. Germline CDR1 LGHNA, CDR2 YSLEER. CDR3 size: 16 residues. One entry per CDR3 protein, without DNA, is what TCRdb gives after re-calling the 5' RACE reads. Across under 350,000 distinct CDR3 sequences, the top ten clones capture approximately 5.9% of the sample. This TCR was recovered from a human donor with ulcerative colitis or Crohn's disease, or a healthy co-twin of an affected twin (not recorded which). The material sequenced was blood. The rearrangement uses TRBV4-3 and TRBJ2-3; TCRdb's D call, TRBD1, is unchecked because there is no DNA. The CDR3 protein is CASSQGIGTSTDTQYF.